What follows are 24 T cell receptor beta chains derived from one specimen sequenced in a study of synovial regulatory T cells in juvenile arthritis. Study-level results: Blood Treg cells that were inflammation-associated showed lower TCR diversity than other blood Treg cells.

These TCRs are of unknown antigen specificity. Profiled with immunoSEQ multiplex PCR; TCRdb holds only in-frame clones, not every one. The repertoire table contains roughly 9,600 clones. The sample consisted of Treg cells from blood. The subset was: HLA-DR+ inflammation-associated blood Treg cells. Receptors were obtained from a donor younger than 30 with juvenile idiopathic arthritis.

This chain joins TRBV9 and TRBJ1-1; TCRdb picks TRBD1, but there is no DNA to check that call. The CDR3 is 14 residues long. No DNA sequence is on record. Germline CDR1 is SGDLS and CDR2 is YYNGEE. The CDR3 reads CASSPTGASTEAFF.

This sequence joins TRBV9 and TRBJ2-1; lacking DNA, the TRBD2 call made by TCRdb goes unchecked. Germline lookup yields CDR1 SGDLS and CDR2 YYNGEE. The CDR3 contains 16 residues. A DNA sequence was not provided. This chain's CDR3 is CASSAGDYLRNNEQFF.

This rearrangement joins TRBV5-1 to TRBJ2-1; TCRdb designates TRBD1, a call that cannot be tested without DNA. Germline CDR1 is SGHRS and CDR2 is YFSETQ. The CDR3 is 16 residues long. DNA for this receptor is not on file. The CDR3 reads CASSSGSFQGINEQFF.

The chain joins TRBV5-6 to TRBJ2-5; TCRdb picks TRBD2, but there is no DNA to check that call. Germline V lookup: CDR1 SGHDT, CDR2 YYEEEE. The CDR3 spans 15 residues. The coding DNA is unavailable. CDR3 region: CASSLVTGFGETQYF. Supplemented by reference TRBV5-6 and TRBJ2-5, the full variable domain reads DAGVTQSPTHLIKTRGQQVTLRCSPKSGHDTVSWYQQALGQGPQFIFQYYEEEERQRGNFPDRFSGHQFPNYSSELNVNALLLGDSALYLCASSLVTGFGETQYFGPGTRLLVL.

The chain couples TRBV2 to TRBJ2-7; no DNA is available, so the TRBD1 call from TCRdb remains unchecked. Germline CDR1 SNHLY, CDR2 FYNNEI. The CDR3 is made up of 16 amino acids. This entry has no DNA. The CDR3 loop is CASSPPRGQGSDEQYF. Complete variable domain (other parts from reference TRBV2 and TRBJ2-7): EPEVTQTPSHQVTQMGQEVILRCVPISNHLYFYWYRQILGQKVEFLVSFYNNEISEKSEIFDDQFSVERPDGSNFTLKIRSTKLEDSAMYFCASSPPRGQGSDEQYFGPGTRLTVT.

The V and J genes are TRBV5-4 and TRBJ2-3; TCRdb calls TRBD2, which cannot be checked without DNA. Germline V gives CDR1 SGHNT, CDR2 YYREEE (reference sequence). This CDR3 has 15 residues. Only the protein sequence is given. The CDR3 sequence: CASSYGGVSTDTQYF.

The chain couples TRBV6-1 to TRBJ2-1; TCRdb returns TRBD1, unconfirmable since there is no DNA. Germline V gene sequence: CDR1 MNHNS, CDR2 SASEGT. The length of the CDR3 is 14 residues. The protein alone is recorded here. CDR3 sequence reads: CASLGTTSRNEQFF.

This clone is called medium-sized based on its frequency. This rearrangement joins TRBV19 to TRBJ2-3; TCRdb's assignment of TRBD2 cannot be checked, as there is no DNA. In germline, CDR1 is LNHDA, CDR2 SQIVND (reference sequence). This CDR3 region has 14 residues. DNA was not recorded. The CDR3 spells CASSISGRDAAQYF. The full variable domain, in which reference TRBV19 and TRBJ2-3 provide the parts outside the CDR3, is DGGITQSPKYLFRKEGQNVTLSCEQNLNHDAMYWYRQDPGQGLRLIYYSQIVNDFQKGDIAEGYSVSREKKESFPLTVTSAQKNPTAFYLCASSISGRDAAQYFGPGTRLTVL.

CDR3 loop: CASSNMNTEAFF. This chain joins TRBV11-2 and TRBJ1-1. Looked up from germline, CDR1 is SGHAT and CDR2 is FQNNGV. This CDR3 region has 12 residues. DNA was not recorded.

The rearrangement links TRBV18 to TRBJ2-7; the D gene TCRdb calls, TRBD2, cannot be checked with no DNA. The CDR3 contains 18 residues. No DNA appears here. Germline V lookup: CDR1 KGHSH, CDR2 LQKENI. CDR3 sequence: CASSFIPTSGGSSYEQYF.

The CDR3: CASSQEAGDGYTEAFF. This rearrangement joins TRBV4-3 to TRBJ1-1. This CDR3 has 16 amino acids. DNA is not on record. From germline, CDR1 is LGHNA and CDR2 YSLEER.

CDR3 in amino acids: CASSLRGAANTGELFF. The V gene is TRBV11-3, the J gene TRBJ2-2; absent DNA, TCRdb's TRBD2 call cannot be checked. Germline V CDR1 and CDR2: SGHNT, YENEEA. The length of the CDR3 is 16 residues. The nucleotide record is missing.

V gene TRBV5-6 combines with J gene TRBJ2-3; TCRdb proposes TRBD2, but this gene call is untestable without DNA. CDR3 length: 17 amino acids. The nucleotide record is missing. Germline CDR1 and CDR2: SGHDT and YYEEEE. The CDR3 loop reads CASSSTGTSGGTDTQYF.

The gene calls are TRBV6-7 and TRBJ2-7; without DNA, the TCRdb call of TRBD1 cannot be checked. TRBV6-7 is noted as an ORF with a role that remains uncertain. The CDR3 consists of 18 residues. Only the protein sequence is given. This chain's CDR3 is CASRDWWRGQGGTYEQYF.

The gene calls are TRBV5-4 and TRBJ1-2; TCRdb's D call of TRBD1 is untestable without DNA. The CDR3 runs 13 residues. The record lacks a DNA sequence. Germline assignment: CDR1 SGHNT and CDR2 YYREEE (reference sequence). CDR3 amino acids: CASNTGGHYGYTF.

The rearrangement joins TRBV4-2 to TRBJ2-7; TCRdb's D gene call, TRBD2, goes unchecked for lack of DNA. The CDR3 is 15 amino acids. The protein alone is recorded here. Germline loops: CDR1 LGHNA, CDR2 YNFKEQ. The CDR3 protein is CASSQGTSGGYEQYF.

The rearrangement joins TRBV4-1 to TRBJ1-3; TCRdb lists TRBD1, though no DNA is available to test this call. Germline lookup yields CDR1 MGHRA and CDR2 YSYEKL. CDR3 size: 17 residues. This entry has no DNA. Here the CDR3 reads CASSQDIGQNSGNTIYF.

The chain couples TRBV29-1 to TRBJ1-1; TCRdb names TRBD1, which stays unverified in the absence of DNA. CDR1 and CDR2 from the germline V gene are SQVTM and ANQGSEA. This CDR3 spans 12 amino acids. The nucleotide record is missing. CDR3 sequence: CSVSTTNTEAFF.

V and J are TRBV18 and TRBJ2-7; there is no DNA to check the TCRdb D call of TRBD1. Germline V gene sequence: CDR1 KGHSH, CDR2 LQKENI. This CDR3 is built from 12 residues. No DNA is listed. This chain's CDR3 is CASSRHSYEQYF. The variable domain in full, with the rest retrieved from reference TRBV18 and TRBJ2-7, is NAGVMQNPRHLVRRRGQEARLRCSPMKGHSHVYWYRQLPEEGLKFMVYLQKENIIDESGMPKERFSAEFPKEGPSILRIQQVVRGDSAAYFCASSRHSYEQYFGPGTRLTVT.

The V gene is TRBV7-3, the J gene TRBJ2-7; TCRdb picks TRBD2, but there is no DNA to check that call. The germline gives CDR1 SGHTA, CDR2 FQGTGA. The CDR3 consists of 15 residues. Only the protein is on record. CDR3 protein: CASSSGLGGPYEQYF.

The chain links TRBV6-5 to TRBJ2-7; TCRdb lists TRBD2, though no DNA is available to test this call. CDR3 size: 13 residues. The record lacks a DNA sequence. Germline CDR1 MNHEY, CDR2 SVGAGI. The chain's CDR3 is CASKMGEGYEQYV.

V gene TRBV2 combines with J gene TRBJ2-7; no DNA is available, so the TRBD1 call from TCRdb remains unchecked. The CDR3 consists of 16 residues. No coding sequence is recorded. The germline V gene encodes CDR1 SNHLY and CDR2 FYNNEI. CDR3 loop: CASTPQRGITDHQQYF.

The chain uses TRBV27 and TRBJ2-2; TCRdb lists TRBD1, though no DNA is available to test this call. The germline gives CDR1 MNHEY, CDR2 SMNVEV (reference sequence). CDR3 length: 14 amino acids. Only the protein is available. The CDR3 loop is CASSSWDSTGELFF.

CDR3 amino acids: CASSSGANVLTF. The J gene is TRBJ2-6, the V gene TRBV28. Germline CDR1 is MDHEN and CDR2 is SYDVKM. The CDR3 extends over 12 amino acids. The entry carries no DNA sequence.